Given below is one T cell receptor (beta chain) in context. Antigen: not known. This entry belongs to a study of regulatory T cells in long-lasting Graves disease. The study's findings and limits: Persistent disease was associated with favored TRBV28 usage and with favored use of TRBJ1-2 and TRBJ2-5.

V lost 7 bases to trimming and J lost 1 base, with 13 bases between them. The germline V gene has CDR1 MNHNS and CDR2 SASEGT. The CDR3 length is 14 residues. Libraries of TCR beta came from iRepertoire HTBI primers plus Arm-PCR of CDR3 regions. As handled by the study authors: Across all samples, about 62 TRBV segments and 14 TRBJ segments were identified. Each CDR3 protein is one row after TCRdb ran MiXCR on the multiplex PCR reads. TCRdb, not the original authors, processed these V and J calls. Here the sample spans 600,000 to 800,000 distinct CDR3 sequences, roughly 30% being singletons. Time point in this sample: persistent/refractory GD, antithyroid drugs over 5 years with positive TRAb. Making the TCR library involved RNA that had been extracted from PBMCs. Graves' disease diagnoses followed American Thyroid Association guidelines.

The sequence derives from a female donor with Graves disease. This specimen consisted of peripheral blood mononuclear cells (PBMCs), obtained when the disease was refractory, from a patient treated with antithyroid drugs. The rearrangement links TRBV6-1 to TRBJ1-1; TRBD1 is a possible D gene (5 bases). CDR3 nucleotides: TGTGCCAGCATCATCCCGGGGGGGAACACTGAAGCTTTCTTT. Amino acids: CASIIPGGNTEAFF.